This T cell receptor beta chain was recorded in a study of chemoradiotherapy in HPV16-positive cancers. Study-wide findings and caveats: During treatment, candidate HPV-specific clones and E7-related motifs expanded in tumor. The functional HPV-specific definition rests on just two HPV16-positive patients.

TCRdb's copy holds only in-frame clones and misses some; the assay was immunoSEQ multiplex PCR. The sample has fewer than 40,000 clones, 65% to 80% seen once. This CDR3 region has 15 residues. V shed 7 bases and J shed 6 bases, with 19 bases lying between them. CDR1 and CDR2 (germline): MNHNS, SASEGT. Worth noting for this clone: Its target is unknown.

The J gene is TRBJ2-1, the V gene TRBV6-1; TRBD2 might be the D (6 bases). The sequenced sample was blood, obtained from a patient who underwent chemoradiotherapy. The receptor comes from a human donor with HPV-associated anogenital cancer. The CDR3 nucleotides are TGTGCCAGCATCCCCGGGGGTGATCCTGTCAATGAGCAGTTCTTC. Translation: CASIPGGDPVNEQFF.